A selection of T cell receptor beta chains follows, all from one sample in a study of prognosis after radiotherapy for stage I lung cancer. TCRdb re-called the multiplex PCR reads through MiXCR, storing one row per CDR3 protein. The profile shows approximately 30,000 distinct CDR3 sequences, about 32% of them singletons. Here the sequenced sample was PBMCs, taken before or after stereotactic body radiation therapy (not recorded which). Receptors were obtained from a donor older than 45 with non-small cell lung cancer. Each CDR3 is given with its conserved first and last residue. Fields, in order: J gene, clone size, D gene, V gene, CDR3 protein, CDR3 DNA. D genes are given only for firm matches. The size field is filled for only some rows; it gives once, few, many or a size class.

TRBJ2-1	NA	NA	TRBV27	CASRNLGDWASNEQFF	TGTGCCAGTCGCAATTTGGGCGATTGGGCGAGCAATGAGCAGTTCTTC
TRBJ2-7	many	NA	TRBV2	CASSARLSEQYF	TGTGCCAGCAGTGCCAGGTTGAGCGAGCAGTACTTC
TRBJ2-2	many	NA	TRBV6-2/TRBV6-3	CASSYQRPNTGELFF	TGTGCCAGCAGTTACCAGCGCCCGAACACCGGGGAGCTGTTTTTT
TRBJ2-5	many	NA	TRBV12-3/TRBV12-4	CASSFRLVQAQETQYF	TGTGCCAGCAGTTTTCGACTAGTTCAAGCTCAAGAGACCCAGTACTTC
TRBJ2-6	many	NA	TRBV20-1	CSARDRGGWANVLTF	TGCAGTGCTAGAGATAGGGGTGGCTGGGCCAACGTCCTGACTTTC
TRBJ2-5	many	NA	TRBV9	CASSVDPSSGTQYF	TGTGCCAGCAGCGTAGACCCTAGCTCGGGGACCCAGTACTTC
TRBJ2-2	many	NA	TRBV6-5	CASSYGYAENTGELFF	TGTGCCAGCAGCTACGGTTATGCGGAGAACACCGGGGAGCTGTTTTTT
TRBJ2-7	many	TRBD2	TRBV11-2	CASRPGLAGYEQYF	TGTGCCAGCAGACCAGGACTAGCGGGGTACGAGCAGTACTTC
TRBJ2-7	many	NA	TRBV6-5	CASSYGAGPKPYEQYF	TGTGCCAGCAGTTACGGGGCAGGGCCTAAGCCATACGAGCAGTACTTC
TRBJ2-7	many	NA	TRBV20-1	CSARDMVAKNYEQYF	TGCAGTGCTAGAGATATGGTAGCGAAGAACTACGAGCAGTACTTC
TRBJ2-2	many	TRBD1	TRBV25-1	CATRDSGRAGELFF	TGTGCCACCCGGGACAGTGGCAGGGCCGGGGAGCTGTTTTTT
TRBJ1-1	many	NA	TRBV20-1	CSARVTARNTEAFF	TGCAGTGCTAGAGTGACCGCACGGAACACTGAAGCTTTCTTT
TRBJ2-2	many	NA	TRBV7-3	CASRGSSNTGELFF	TGTGCCAGCAGGGGCAGTTCGAACACCGGGGAGCTGTTTTTT
TRBJ1-1	few	NA	TRBV20-1	CSASGMNTEAFF	TGCAGTGCCAGTGGGATGAACACTGAAGCTTTCTTT
TRBJ2-1	once	TRBD2	TRBV11-2	CASSPGRDVSYEQLF	TGTGCCAGCAGCCCAGGGAGGGACGTGAGCTATGAGCAGCTCTTC
TRBJ2-5	many	NA	TRBV12-3/TRBV12-4	CASSFQETQYF	TGTGCCAGCAGTTTTCAAGAGACCCAGTACTTC
TRBJ2-7	many	TRBD1	TRBV18	CASSPTGQGTEQYF	TGTGCCAGCTCACCAACGGGACAGGGGACCGAGCAGTACTTC
TRBJ2-7	many	NA	TRBV27	CASSRRPGRGYEQYF	TGTGCCAGCAGTAGACGACCCGGAAGGGGGTACGAGCAGTACTTC
TRBJ2-5	many	NA	TRBV18	CASSPTTARGAETQYF	TGTGCCAGCTCACCAACCACGGCCAGGGGGGCGGAGACCCAGTACTTC
TRBJ2-7	many	NA	TRBV20-1	CSARVTASHEQYF	TGCAGTGCTAGAGTAACGGCCTCCCACGAGCAGTACTTC
TRBJ1-2	many	NA	TRBV24-1	CATSASGEYTF	TGTGCCACCAGTGCATCGGGGGAATACACCTTC
TRBJ2-1	many	NA	TRBV27	CASSQGTEQFF	TGTGCCAGCAGTCAAGGGACTGAGCAGTTCTTC
TRBJ2-3	few	TRBD2	TRBV30	CAYLLAGDTDTQYF	TGTGCCTACCTACTAGCGGGGGACACAGATACGCAGTATTTT
TRBJ1-1	many	NA	TRBV5-8	CASSLAGGGAEAFF	TGTGCCAGCAGCTTGGCCGGAGGAGGGGCTGAAGCTTTCTTT
TRBJ1-2	NA	NA	TRBV5-1	CASSEGPQVLYGYTF	TGTGCCAGCAGTGAGGGTCCCCAGGTTCTCTATGGCTACACCTTC
TRBJ1-1	many	NA	TRBV6-2/TRBV6-3	CASSYSSRAEAFF	TGTGCCAGCAGTTACTCGAGCAGGGCTGAAGCTTTCTTT
TRBJ2-4	few	TRBD1	TRBV4-1	CASSQGTGMKNIQYF	TGCGCCAGCAGCCAAGGGACAGGAATGAAAAACATTCAGTACTTC
TRBJ2-1	many	NA	TRBV6-4	CASSERGGTSYNEQFF	TGTGCCAGCAGTGAACGAGGGGGAACTTCCTACAATGAGCAGTTCTTC
TRBJ1-1	many	TRBD1	TRBV6-9	CASSLRDREYTEAFF	TGTGCCAGCAGTTTAAGGGACAGGGAGTACACTGAAGCTTTCTTT
TRBJ2-1	once	TRBD2	TRBV6-2/TRBV6-3	CASSPWAGAAGEQFF	TGTGCCAGCAGCCCGTGGGCGGGAGCGGCCGGTGAGCAGTTCTTC
TRBJ2-5	many	NA	TRBV3-1	CASSQTAGLFQETQYF	TGTGCCAGCAGCCAAACTGCGGGCCTCTTCCAAGAGACCCAGTACTTC
TRBJ2-1	NA	TRBD2	TRBV9	CASSATSGRDSEQFF	TGTGCCAGCAGCGCAACTAGCGGGAGGGACAGCGAGCAGTTCTTC
TRBJ2-1	many	TRBD1	TRBV6-1	CAINLFARTGEARKQFF	TGTGCCATCAACTTATTCGCCAGGACAGGGGAAGCTAGAAAGCAGTTCTTC
TRBJ2-3	many	NA	TRBV6-2/TRBV6-3	CASSARGQKRTTDTQYF	TGTGCCAGCAGTGCCCGGGGACAAAAGAGGACCACAGATACGCAGTATTTT
TRBJ1-2	many	NA	TRBV28	CASSFQGSHGYTF	TGTGCCAGCAGTTTTCAGGGTAGTCATGGCTACACCTTC
TRBJ2-2	many	NA	TRBV5-1	CASSLLTAGTGELFF	TGCGCCAGCAGCCTGCTAACAGCCGGGACCGGGGAGCTGTTTTTT
TRBJ1-5	many	NA	TRBV3-1	CASSGGRAYQPQHF	TGTGCCAGCAGCGGGGGGCGGGCCTATCAGCCCCAGCATTTT
TRBJ2-5	many	TRBD2	TRBV20-1	CNARTSGRADEGSCETQYF	TGCAATGCAAGGACTAGCGGGAGGGCGGACGAAGGAAGCTGTGAGACCCAGTACTTC
TRBJ2-6	many	NA	TRBV28	CASSPTGTGANVLTF	TGTGCCAGCAGCCCAACAGGGACTGGGGCCAACGTCCTGACTTTC